The T cell receptor (beta chain) described here comes from a study of blood T cell repertoires in COVID-19. Study in general: Material from acute and convalescent COVID-19 was sourced from the United States, Italy and Spain. The cDNA or gDNA used as material had been derived from T cells, B-cell-depleted T cells, or PBMCs.

Study processing details: The authors estimated nucleated cell counts from reference gene primer amplification. Some clones are missing from TCRdb's copy, which holds only in-frame ones; the method was immunoSEQ multiplex PCR. V and J calls and clone size are copied from that table; D and trimming were computed from the DNA. Found here are 65,000 to 90,000 clones, around 88% of them singletons; the top ten hold 8% to 9.5%. Looked up from germline, CDR1 is WNHNN and CDR2 is SYGVQD (reference sequence). Trimming cost V 5 bases and J 6 bases; bases outside gene matches: 3. The CDR3 runs to 12 residues. Material: peripheral blood. The gene calls are TRBV10-1 and TRBJ2-7, with TRBD2 identical over 8 bases. This TCR derives from a man younger than 45 with acute or convalescent COVID-19. CDR3 nucleotide sequence: TGCGCCAGCAGTCCCGGGGGGGGCGAGCAGTACTTC. Translating it yields CASSPGGGEQYF.